Presented here are 16 T cell receptor beta chains from one specimen sequenced in a study of blood T cell repertoires in COVID-19. Libraries were prepared by immunoSEQ multiplex PCR; TCRdb keeps only in-frame clonotypes and omits some of them. The sample holds some 180,000 clones, roughly 80% seen once. What was sequenced was peripheral blood. The origin of the receptors is a man aged 50 to 60 who had recovered from COVID-19.

This chain links TRBV5-1 with TRBJ1-4, with 9 bases aligning to TRBD1. The trim removed 4 bases at V and 8 bases at J, leaving 6 bases unmatched. Germline values: CDR1 SGHRS, CDR2 YFSETQ. The CDR3 spans 14 residues. Here the CDR3 DNA reads TGCGCCAGCAGCCGGACAGGGGTGAGAGAAAAACTGTTTTTT. Its protein is CASSRTGVREKLFF. Full variable domain (remainder filled in from reference TRBV5-1 and TRBJ1-4): KAGVTQTPRYLIKTRGQQVTLSCSPISGHRSVSWYQQTPGQGLQFLFEYFSETQRNKGNFPGRFSGRQFSNSRSEMNVSTLELGDSALYLCASSRTGVREKLFFGSGTQLSVL.

The chain couples TRBV3-1 (or the pseudogene TRBV3-2) to TRBJ1-2; tentative D call: TRBD1 (6 bases). The V gene lost 1 base and the J gene lost 8 bases, with 14 bases spanning the gap. The CDR3 consists of 14 residues. Looked up from germline, CDR1 is LGHDT and CDR2 is YNNKEL (reference sequence). The CDR3 here is CASSQALQGRGYTF. The CDR3 DNA sequence: TGTGCCAGCAGCCAAGCTTTACAGGGAAGGGGCTACACCTTC.

V usage is TRBV6-2 or TRBV6-3 and J usage is TRBJ1-1, with TRBD1 identical over 7 bases. Trimming cost V 7 bases and J 11 bases; bases outside gene matches: 10. The CDR3 is made up of 12 amino acids. From germline, CDR1 is MNHEY and CDR2 SVGEGT. CDR3 bases: TGTGCCAGCAACCCCCCCGGGACAGAGGCTTTCTTT. Translating gives CASNPPGTEAFF.

The chain carries TRBV27 and TRBJ2-7; tentatively, D is TRBD2 (6 bases). The length of the CDR3 is 14 residues. Germline loops: CDR1 MNHEY, CDR2 SMNVEV (reference sequence). V lost 2 bases and J lost 7, with 15 bases in between. CDR3 sequence: CASSLRRGDWEQYF. The CDR3 DNA is TGTGCCAGCAGTTTAAGGAGGGGTGATTGGGAGCAGTACTTC.

This clone was found a few times. The chain recombines TRBV6-5 with TRBJ2-1, with D uncertain. The CDR3 is 12 residues long. CDR1 is MNHEY and CDR2 is SVGAGI in the germline V gene. V was shortened by 8 bases and J by 10 bases, with 15 bases between the two germline ends. Here the CDR3 DNA reads TGTGCCAGCGTAGGAGCCTCCCCCGAGCAGTTCTTC. Translation: CASVGASPEQFF.

V gene TRBV27 combines with J gene TRBJ1-2; possible D gene TRBD1, 6 bases. Germline V gene data show CDR1 as MNHEY and CDR2 as SMNVEV (reference sequence). The CDR3 has 13 residues. Trimming left V 4 bases short and J 8 bases short, with 14 bases between. CDR3 DNA sequence: TGTGCCAGCAGTTCACAGGGTGGGGAAGGCTACACCTTC. Residues: CASSSQGGEGYTF.

V usage is TRBV3-1 (or the pseudogene TRBV3-2) and J usage is TRBJ2-5; TRBD2 matches 7 bases. The CDR3 loop spans 14 amino acids. Germline-derived CDR1 and CDR2 are LGHDT and YNNKEL (reference sequence). The V gene end was trimmed by 3 bases and the J gene end by 2 bases; junction bases not matched to a gene: 3. CDR3 in DNA: TGTGCCAGCAGCCAGAAGCGGGATCAAGAGACCCAGTACTTC. It specifies CASSQKRDQETQYF.

Only one count was recorded for this clone. The J gene is TRBJ2-5, the V gene TRBV10-3, with D possibly being TRBD1 (6 bases). Trimming took off 0 bases at V and 7 bases at J, with 12 bases between the two ends. This CDR3 spans 14 amino acids. Germline V CDR1 and CDR2: ENHRY, SYGVKD. The CDR3 DNA is TGTGCCATCAGTGAGTCGACAGGCCCGGGGACCCAGTACTTC. It yields the protein CAISESTGPGTQYF.

This clone turned up a few times. The chain uses TRBV27 and TRBJ2-7, with 7 nucleotides matching TRBD1. The CDR3 length is 15 residues. Germline CDR1 MNHEY, CDR2 SMNVEV (reference sequence). The junction had 7 bases not matched to a gene; V was cut back by 1 base and J by 4 bases. The CDR3 here is CASSLLGDSLYEQYF. The CDR3 nucleotides are TGTGCCAGCAGTTTATTGGGGGACAGTCTTTACGAGCAGTACTTC.

This clone has ten or more counts. The genes are TRBV29-1 and TRBJ1-3, with D hard to call. Germline V gene sequence: CDR1 SQVTM, CDR2 ANQGSEA. CDR3 length: 12 amino acids. Trimming took off 2 bases at V and 0 bases at J, with 2 bases between the two ends. CDR3 bases: TGCAGCGTTGAACACTCTGGAAACACCATATATTTT. Translation: CSVEHSGNTIYF.

This chain connects TRBV29-1 to TRBJ1-2, with unresolved D. This CDR3 contains 13 residues. V was shortened by 6 bases and J by 2 bases, with 13 bases between the two germline ends. CDR1 and CDR2 from the germline V gene are SQVTM and ANQGSEA. The DNA of the CDR3 is TGCAGCGTCGCAGCGGGAGGGAACTATGGCTACACCTTC. Residues: CSVAAGGNYGYTF.

The chain has TRBV28 and TRBJ2-2, with D hard to call. The CDR3 runs to 13 residues. The germline V and J ends were trimmed by 3 bases and 7 bases, with 9 bases remaining between them. Germline CDR1 reads MDHEN; CDR2 reads SYDVKM. Here the CDR3 DNA reads TGTGCCAGCAGTTTTTCAAAAATCGGGGAGCTGTTTTTT. Translation gives CASSFSKIGELFF.

J is TRBJ2-2 and V is TRBV10-3, with 8 bases aligning to TRBD2. From germline, CDR1 is ENHRY and CDR2 SYGVKD. The V gene end was trimmed by 4 bases and the J gene end by 6 bases; junction bases not matched to a gene: 7. This CDR3 has 15 amino acids. CDR3 nucleotide sequence: TGTGCCATCAGTGTGACTAGCGTTGACTCCGGGGAGCTGTTTTTT. It encodes CAISVTSVDSGELFF.

This chain connects TRBV5-4 to TRBJ1-2; D may be TRBD1 (6 bases). Trimming cost V 4 bases and J 4 bases, with 11 bases left between them. The CDR3 is 13 residues long. CDR1 is SGHNT, CDR2 YYREEE, per germline (reference sequence). CDR3 protein: CASSPDRSYGYTF. For the CDR3, the DNA is TGTGCCAGCAGCCCGGACAGATCCTATGGCTACACCTTC.

The V and J genes are TRBV7-2 and TRBJ2-5, with D possibly matching TRBD2 (5 bases). The ends were cut back, 3 bases at V and 3 bases at J, with 14 bases in the middle. The CDR3 runs to 15 residues. From germline, CDR1 is SGHTA and CDR2 FQGNSA. This CDR3 is CASSFVGDGEETQYF. In nucleotides, the CDR3 is TGTGCCAGCAGCTTTGTCGGGGATGGAGAAGAGACCCAGTACTTC.

The CDR3 DNA reads as TGCGCCAGCAGCCTACCCGGGGGAGGGTTGGGGAATGAGCAGTTCTTC. Translated: CASSLPGGGLGNEQFF. This rearrangement joins TRBV5-1 to TRBJ2-1; 7 bases line up with TRBD2. The CDR3 covers 16 residues. V trimming: 4 bases; J trimming: 7 bases; junction bases outside the gene matches: 14. From germline, CDR1 is SGHRS and CDR2 YFSETQ.